The rows below give T cell receptor beta chains drawn from one sample of a study of blood T cell repertoires in COVID-19. The protocol was immunoSEQ multiplex PCR, while the TCRdb copy is restricted to in-frame clones and leaves out a portion. The sample lists about 97,000 clones, 85% occurring once. Sequenced sample: peripheral blood. These receptors originate from a woman in her 70s with active or convalescent COVID-19. The CDR3 runs from the conserved cysteine through the conserved F or W. A D gene is named only where the DNA matches it firmly. Not every row has a clone size; where given, it reads once, few, many or a size class.

j_gene: TRBJ1-1
v_gene: TRBV3-1/TRBV3-2
d_gene: .
abundance: .
CDR3aa: CASARGTEAFF
CDR3nt: TGTGCCAGCGCACGAGGCACTGAAGCTTTCTTT

j_gene: TRBJ1-2
v_gene: TRBV7-2
d_gene: .
abundance: .
CDR3aa: CASSLASSESGYTF
CDR3nt: TGTGCCAGCAGCTTAGCCTCGTCCGAGAGCGGCTACACCTTC

j_gene: TRBJ1-4
v_gene: TRBV9
d_gene: .
abundance: .
CDR3aa: CASSVDGREKLFF
CDR3nt: TGTGCCAGCAGCGTAGACGGGAGGGAAAAACTGTTTTTT

j_gene: TRBJ2-5
v_gene: TRBV13
d_gene: .
abundance: .
CDR3aa: CASSSTGWLETQYF
CDR3nt: TGTGCCAGCAGCTCCACGGGGTGGTTGGAGACCCAGTACTTC

j_gene: TRBJ1-2
v_gene: TRBV5-1
d_gene: TRBD1
abundance: .
CDR3aa: CASSLRTGDYGYTF
CDR3nt: TGCGCCAGCAGCTTAAGGACAGGGGATTATGGCTACACCTTC

j_gene: TRBJ1-4
v_gene: TRBV6-5
d_gene: TRBD1
abundance: .
CDR3aa: CASGQPTGTNEKLFF
CDR3nt: TGTGCCAGCGGACAACCGACAGGGACTAATGAAAAACTGTTTTTT

j_gene: TRBJ2-1
v_gene: TRBV9
d_gene: TRBD2
abundance: .
CDR3aa: CASSALAGTASYNEQFF
CDR3nt: TGTGCCAGCAGCGCGTTAGCGGGGACCGCCTCCTACAATGAGCAGTTCTTC

j_gene: TRBJ2-1
v_gene: TRBV11-1
d_gene: TRBD1
abundance: once
CDR3aa: CASSLRGQGLNEQFF
CDR3nt: TGTGCCAGCAGCTTGCGCGGACAGGGGCTGAATGAGCAGTTCTTC

j_gene: TRBJ2-3
v_gene: TRBV5-4
d_gene: TRBD1
abundance: .
CDR3aa: CASSADRAWAQYF
CDR3nt: TGTGCCAGCAGCGCCGACAGGGCTTGGGCGCAGTATTTT

j_gene: TRBJ1-5
v_gene: TRBV18
d_gene: TRBD1
abundance: .
CDR3aa: CASSTETGGAHQPQHF
CDR3nt: TGTGCCAGCTCAACTGAAACAGGGGGCGCCCATCAGCCCCAGCATTTT

j_gene: TRBJ1-1
v_gene: TRBV30
d_gene: TRBD1
abundance: .
CDR3aa: CAWSGRGQGVRAFF
CDR3nt: TGTGCCTGGAGTGGTAGGGGACAGGGCGTAAGAGCTTTCTTT

j_gene: TRBJ1-6
v_gene: TRBV7-9
d_gene: TRBD1
abundance: .
CDR3aa: CASSPGAGTGGNSPLHF
CDR3nt: TGTGCCAGCAGCCCGGGGGCCGGGACAGGGGGTAATTCACCCCTCCACTTT

j_gene: TRBJ2-7
v_gene: TRBV6-1
d_gene: .
abundance: .
CDR3aa: CASSEVLRTATYEQYF
CDR3nt: TGTGCCAGCAGTGAAGTTCTAAGGACAGCAACCTACGAGCAGTACTTC

j_gene: TRBJ1-5
v_gene: TRBV2
d_gene: .
abundance: .
CDR3aa: CASSRSENQPQHF
CDR3nt: TGTGCCAGCAGCCGGAGCGAGAATCAGCCCCAGCATTTT

j_gene: TRBJ1-2
v_gene: TRBV7-6
d_gene: .
abundance: .
CDR3aa: CASSLGTAGNYGYTF
CDR3nt: TGTGCCAGCAGCTTAGGGACAGCCGGGAACTATGGCTACACCTTC

j_gene: TRBJ1-1
v_gene: TRBV6-5
d_gene: TRBD1
abundance: few
CDR3aa: CASRPWGQGTEAFF
CDR3nt: TGTGCCAGCAGACCCTGGGGACAGGGGACTGAAGCTTTCTTT

j_gene: TRBJ1-1
v_gene: TRBV2
d_gene: .
abundance: .
CDR3aa: CASSNPTGYTEAFF
CDR3nt: TGTGCCAGCAGTAATCCTACAGGGTACACTGAAGCTTTCTTT

j_gene: TRBJ1-2
v_gene: TRBV24-1
d_gene: .
abundance: once
CDR3aa: CATSATVTNYGYTF
CDR3nt: TGTGCCACCAGTGCGACAGTTACTAACTATGGCTACACCTTC

j_gene: TRBJ1-6
v_gene: TRBV27
d_gene: .
abundance: .
CDR3aa: CASGALFNSPLHF
CDR3nt: TGTGCCAGCGGGGCCCTATTTAATTCACCCCTCCACTTT

j_gene: TRBJ1-5
v_gene: TRBV24-1
d_gene: .
abundance: .
CDR3aa: CATSDRARGENQPQHF
CDR3nt: TGTGCCACCAGTGATCGAGCGCGGGGCGAAAATCAGCCCCAGCATTTT

j_gene: TRBJ1-5
v_gene: TRBV28
d_gene: .
abundance: few
CDR3aa: CASSVPSRYQPQHF
CDR3nt: TGTGCCAGCAGTGTTCCCTCCCGTTATCAGCCCCAGCATTTT

j_gene: TRBJ1-1
v_gene: TRBV30
d_gene: TRBD1
abundance: .
CDR3aa: CACSPGQRSMNTEAFF
CDR3nt: TGTGCCTGCTCCCCGGGACAGAGGTCAATGAACACTGAAGCTTTCTTT

j_gene: TRBJ1-4
v_gene: TRBV5-5
d_gene: TRBD1
abundance: .
CDR3aa: CASSKQGNEKLFF
CDR3nt: TGTGCCAGCAGCAAACAGGGGAATGAAAAACTGTTTTTT

j_gene: TRBJ1-2
v_gene: TRBV28
d_gene: .
abundance: .
CDR3aa: CASSLGGARGYTF
CDR3nt: TGTGCCAGCAGTTTAGGGGGGGCGCGTGGCTACACCTTC

j_gene: TRBJ2-5
v_gene: TRBV11-2
d_gene: TRBD1
abundance: .
CDR3aa: CASSLGQGPQETQYF
CDR3nt: TGTGCCAGCAGCTTGGGACAGGGACCCCAAGAGACCCAGTACTTC

j_gene: TRBJ2-5
v_gene: TRBV5-1
d_gene: TRBD2
abundance: .
CDR3aa: CASSPNGLAGGTMRKTQYF
CDR3nt: TGCGCCAGCAGCCCCAACGGACTAGCGGGGGGCACAATGCGGAAGACCCAGTACTTC

j_gene: TRBJ2-1
v_gene: TRBV7-2
d_gene: TRBD2
abundance: .
CDR3aa: CASSPLAGGQSYNEQFF
CDR3nt: TGTGCCAGCAGCCCCCTAGCGGGGGGGCAGTCCTACAATGAGCAGTTCTTC